The rows below give T cell receptor beta chains drawn from one sample of a study of cytomegalovirus exposure and HLA in healthy donors. The table came from immunoSEQ multiplex PCR; TCRdb's copy has only in-frame clones and leaves some out. The repertoire holds fewer than 150,000 clones, with more than 75% as singletons. Sequenced sample: PBMCs. The receptors come from a male donor in good health and CMV-seronegative. Each CDR3 is given with its conserved first and last residue. D genes are given only for firm matches. Only some rows state a clone size, as once, few, many or a class for expanded clones.

clone_size,j_call,d_call,v_call,cdr3_nt,cdr3_aa
.,TRBJ1-3,.,TRBV7-8,TGTGCCAGCAGCTTAGCGTCGCAGGGTAACACCATATATTTT,CASSLASQGNTIYF
.,TRBJ2-5,TRBD1,TRBV4-3,TGCGCCAGCAGCCAGGGGACAGGGAGACAAGAGACCCAGTACTTC,CASSQGTGRQETQYF
.,TRBJ2-1,TRBD2,TRBV13,TGTGCCAGCAGCGCGATAGGGCCTAGCGGGGCCTACAATGAGCAGTTCTTC,CASSAIGPSGAYNEQFF
.,TRBJ1-3,TRBD1,TRBV6-5,TGTGCCAGCACGCAGGGGGGATTAAACACCATATATTTT,CASTQGGLNTIYF
.,TRBJ1-1,TRBD1,TRBV28,TGTGCCAGCAGTTCAGGGGGCAGGGACACTGAAGCTTTCTTT,CASSSGGRDTEAFF
.,TRBJ1-3,.,TRBV30,TGTGCCTGGAGTAATTTCCTCTCTGGAAACACCATATATTTT,CAWSNFLSGNTIYF
.,TRBJ1-1,TRBD1,TRBV4-3,TGCGCCAGCAGCTCATTTACAGGGGACACTGAAGCTTTCTTT,CASSSFTGDTEAFF
few,TRBJ1-1,.,TRBV5-6,TGTGCCAGCAGCACAGGTCACGCTGAAGCTTTCTTT,CASSTGHAEAFF
few,TRBJ1-2,.,TRBV7-9,TGTGCCAGCAGCCCTGCTCTGCTAAGCTCTAATAACTATGGCTACACCTTC,CASSPALLSSNNYGYTF
.,TRBJ2-1,.,TRBV18,TGTGCCAGCTCACTACAGGACAATGAGCAGTTCTTC,CASSLQDNEQFF
few,TRBJ2-1,.,TRBV7-2,TGTGCCAGCAGCAGGGCGGGCGGGCTTGGATACAATGAGCAGTTCTTC,CASSRAGGLGYNEQFF
few,TRBJ2-7,TRBD2,TRBV7-2,TGTGCCAGCAGCTTTAGCGGGGGTTCCTACGAGCAGTACTTC,CASSFSGGSYEQYF
.,TRBJ1-2,.,TRBV30,TGTGCCTGGAGTGATACAGTTTTCTACACCTTC,CAWSDTVFYTF
.,TRBJ2-7,TRBD1,TRBV7-3,TGTGCCAGCAGCCAACAGGGGGCGGGTGAGCAGTACTTC,CASSQQGAGEQYF
.,TRBJ1-1,TRBD1,TRBV18,TGTGCCAGCACGTCGACAGGGCGCACTGAAGCTTTCTTT,CASTSTGRTEAFF
few,TRBJ1-1,.,TRBV6-1,TGTGCCAGCAGGGGGCAAACTGAAGCTTTCTTT,CASRGQTEAFF
few,TRBJ2-7,TRBD1,TRBV15,TGTGCCACCTCTGAGACAGGGGGCTCCTACGAGCAGTACTTC,CATSETGGSYEQYF
.,TRBJ1-1,.,TRBV2,TGTGCCAGCAGCGCTACAGGGAGCACTGAAGCTTTCTTT,CASSATGSTEAFF
.,TRBJ2-6,.,TRBV9,TGTGCCAGCAGCGTAGCCCCGGGGGCCAACGTCCTGACTTTC,CASSVAPGANVLTF
.,TRBJ1-6,.,TRBV10-2,TGCGCCAGCAGTGAATCGCAGGTCTATTCACCCCTCCACTTT,CASSESQVYSPLHF
.,TRBJ2-3,.,TRBV10-1,TGCGCCAGCAGTCTCGGGTGGGGCTTATATACGCAGTATTTT,CASSLGWGLYTQYF
.,TRBJ1-5,TRBD1,TRBV30,TGTGCCTGGAGTATGACAGGGAGAAATCAGCCCCAGCATTTT,CAWSMTGRNQPQHF
.,TRBJ2-5,.,TRBV29-1,TGCAGCGTTGCGGACTTTCAAGAGACCCAGTACTTC,CSVADFQETQYF